Listed below are T cell receptor beta chains from one sample, sequenced in a study of CD8 T cells in ankylosing spondylitis. One entry per CDR3 protein, called by TCRdb with MiXCR from the 5' RACE reads. The repertoire has under 950,000 distinct CDR3 sequences, roughly 19% of them found once; the top ten carry over 15%. The sequencing sample was made of blood, either unsorted or a sorted T cell fraction (not recorded which). These TCRs come from a male donor with ankylosing spondylitis. Each CDR3 is given with its conserved first and last residue. A D gene is named only where the DNA matches it firmly. Size is stated for part of the rows, as once, few or many counts, or as a class when the clone is expanded.

CDR3nt: TGCAGCGTCCCTCGGACTAGCGGGGACTTCCGGGAGACCCAGTACTTC
CDR3aa: CSVPRTSGDFRETQYF
d_gene: TRBD2
v_gene: TRBV29-1
j_gene: TRBJ2-5
abundance: few

CDR3nt: TGTGCCAGCAGCCGCAATAGCGGGACCTACGAGCAGTACTTC
CDR3aa: CASSRNSGTYEQYF
d_gene: TRBD2
v_gene: TRBV7-3
j_gene: TRBJ2-7
abundance: NA

CDR3nt: TGCAGCGGGCAGGGGGCAGGCTCCTATAATTCACCCCTCCACTTT
CDR3aa: CSGQGAGSYNSPLHF
d_gene: TRBD1
v_gene: TRBV29-1
j_gene: TRBJ1-6
abundance: NA

CDR3nt: TGCGCCAGCAGCTTGGGGACAGGGACATTGGATGAGCAGTTCTTC
CDR3aa: CASSLGTGTLDEQFF
d_gene: TRBD1
v_gene: TRBV5-1
j_gene: TRBJ2-1
abundance: few

CDR3nt: TGCAGTGCTAGAGATCCCGGAGGGAGTCAGCCCCAGCATTTT
CDR3aa: CSARDPGGSQPQHF
d_gene: NA
v_gene: TRBV20-1
j_gene: TRBJ1-5
abundance: few

CDR3nt: TGTGCCAGCAATTTTCCCCGAAATAAAAATCAGCCCCAGCATTTT
CDR3aa: CASNFPRNKNQPQHF
d_gene: NA
v_gene: TRBV28
j_gene: TRBJ1-5
abundance: NA

CDR3nt: TGTGCCAGCAGTTTCTCAACAGTCACCGGGGAGCTGTTTTTT
CDR3aa: CASSFSTVTGELFF
d_gene: NA
v_gene: TRBV12-3/TRBV12-4
j_gene: TRBJ2-2
abundance: NA

CDR3nt: TGTGCCAGCAGCTTCCGGCCAGGCGCTGGAAACACCATATATTTT
CDR3aa: CASSFRPGAGNTIYF
d_gene: NA
v_gene: TRBV7-3
j_gene: TRBJ1-3
abundance: NA

CDR3nt: TGCGCCAGCAGCTTGGAAACTAGCGGGGGTTCAGATACGCAGTATTTT
CDR3aa: CASSLETSGGSDTQYF
d_gene: TRBD2
v_gene: TRBV5-1
j_gene: TRBJ2-3
abundance: many

CDR3nt: TGTGCCAGCAGCTTATACAGGGAGGCTGAGCAGTTCTTC
CDR3aa: CASSLYREAEQFF
d_gene: NA
v_gene: TRBV7-2
j_gene: TRBJ2-1
abundance: few